The 20 T cell receptor beta chains listed next were all sequenced from one sample in a study of blood T cell repertoires in COVID-19. Generated by immunoSEQ multiplex PCR, the TCRdb table keeps only in-frame clones and is missing some. The repertoire holds tens of thousands of clones, with about 81% as singletons. Source material: peripheral blood. The receptors here all came from a man older than 75 with acute or convalescent COVID-19.

This chain joins TRBV5-4 and TRBJ1-2; D may be TRBD1 (6 bases). CDR1 SGHNT and CDR2 YYREEE come from the germline V gene (reference sequence). CDR3 length: 15 amino acids. The V end lost 3 bases, the J end lost 4 bases, and 16 bases lay between the germline ends. The CDR3 bases are TGTGCCAGCAGCTCCAGACAGGTGCGAACCTATGGCTACACCTTC. The encoded protein is CASSSRQVRTYGYTF.

This clone was seen ten or more times. The chain recombines TRBV10-3 with TRBJ2-3; 13 bases agree with TRBD2. J was trimmed by 2 bases and V by 10 bases; bases with no gene match: 3. The CDR3 is 14 residues long. CDR1 is ENHRY and CDR2 is SYGVKD in the germline V gene. The CDR3 sequence is CASGLAGDTDTQYF. In nucleotides, the CDR3 is TGTGCCAGCGGACTAGCGGGGGACACAGATACGCAGTATTTT.

The V call is TRBV9, the J call TRBJ2-3, with a weak D call TRBD2 (6 bases). This CDR3 has 14 amino acids. Trimming removed 0 bases at V and 4 bases at J, with 9 bases between. Per germline, CDR1 SGDLS and CDR2 YYNGEE. The CDR3, as DNA: TGTGCCAGCAGCGTAGTCGGGAGTGCAGATACGCAGTATTTT. Translation gives CASSVVGSADTQYF.

This chain links TRBV5-1 with TRBJ1-1; D not certain. The V gene's germline CDR1 is SGHRS and CDR2 YFSETQ. The CDR3 has 14 residues. Trimming took 0 bases from V and 1 from J, leaving 7 bases between them. DNA of the CDR3: TGCGCCAGCAGCTTGGCCTCCAGGAACACTGAAGCTTTCTTT. Translation: CASSLASRNTEAFF.

This chain uses TRBV7-2 with TRBJ1-5; tentative D call: TRBD1 (6 bases). CDR1 and CDR2 from the germline V gene are SGHTA and FQGNSA. CDR3 length equals 13 residues. The V end was cut by 4 bases, the J end by 4 bases, with 8 bases between. The CDR3 protein is CASSSTGNQPQHF. CDR3 sequence (DNA): TGTGCCAGCAGCTCAACAGGGAATCAGCCCCAGCATTTT.

The chain recombines TRBV5-1 with TRBJ2-7; 13 bases are shared with TRBD2. Germline trimming cut 3 bases from V and 1 base from J; bases unmatched to any gene: 10. CDR1 is SGHRS and CDR2 is YFSETQ in the germline V gene. This CDR3 spans 18 amino acids. CDR3 amino acids: CASSSTGTSGVLSYEQYF. CDR3 nucleotide sequence: TGCGCCAGCAGCTCTACCGGGACTAGCGGGGTCCTTTCCTACGAGCAGTACTTC.

This clone was seen a single time. CDR3 residues: CASSQVGRDSNQPQHF. Written as DNA, the CDR3 is TGTGCCAGCAGCCAAGTAGGACGGGATAGCAATCAGCCCCAGCATTTT. The chain employs TRBV3-1 (or the pseudogene TRBV3-2) and TRBJ1-5; D remains unclear. The V end was cut by 1 base, the J end by 0 bases, with 10 bases between. The germline CDR1 and CDR2 sequences are LGHDT and YNNKEL (reference sequence). This CDR3 region has 16 residues.

This clone was counted a single time. The rearrangement links TRBV7-3 to TRBJ2-3; 11 bases match TRBD2. V lost 0 bases and J lost 0; bases outside the gene matches: 8. The CDR3 runs 19 residues. Germline values: CDR1 SGHTA, CDR2 FQGTGA. The CDR3 here is CASSLTPGLAETSTDTQYF. The CDR3, as DNA: TGTGCCAGCAGCTTAACGCCGGGACTAGCGGAGACTAGCACAGATACGCAGTATTTT. Filled out from reference TRBV7-3 and TRBJ2-3, the complete variable domain reads GAGVSQTPSNKVTEKGKYVELRCDPISGHTALYWYRQSLGQGPEFLIYFQGTGAADDSGLPNDRFFAVRPEGSVSTLKIQRTERGDSAVYLCASSLTPGLAETSTDTQYFGPGTRLTVL.

The V call is TRBV19, the J call TRBJ1-4; tentatively, D is TRBD1 (5 bases). Germline V gene data show CDR1 as LNHDA and CDR2 as SQIVND (reference sequence). The CDR3 contains 15 residues. Trimming cost V 5 bases and J 0 bases, with 10 bases left between them. This CDR3 reads CASSAPRATNEKLFF. DNA of the CDR3: TGTGCCAGTAGTGCCCCCAGGGCAACTAATGAAAAACTGTTTTTT.

This chain links TRBV7-2 with TRBJ2-1, with TRBD1 matching over 10 bases. The CDR3 covers 13 residues. Trimming took 2 bases from V and 12 from J; bases not matched to a gene: 4. The germline CDR1 and CDR2 sequences are SGHTA and FQGNSA. CDR3 in amino acids: CASSLNRDRGQFF. The CDR3 region has the DNA TGTGCCAGCAGCTTAAACCGGGACAGGGGGCAGTTCTTC.

This chain uses TRBV7-3 with TRBJ1-2; 11 nucleotides line up with TRBD1. CDR1 and CDR2 from the germline V gene are SGHTA and FQGTGA. This CDR3 contains 14 residues. V lost 6 bases and J lost 7; bases outside the gene matches: 7. CDR3 coding DNA: TGTGCCAGCAGTCGGACAGGGGGCGCGAGTGGCTACACCTTC. Its translation: CASSRTGGASGYTF. The entire variable domain, with the rest obtained from reference TRBV7-3 and TRBJ1-2, is as follows: GAGVSQTPSNKVTEKGKYVELRCDPISGHTALYWYRQSLGQGPEFLIYFQGTGAADDSGLPNDRFFAVRPEGSVSTLKIQRTERGDSAVYLCASSRTGGASGYTFGSGTRLTVV.

The rearrangement uses TRBV19 and TRBJ2-2, with a weak D call TRBD2 (6 bases). The V and J ends lost 9 bases and 1 base respectively, with 12 bases between them. This CDR3 contains 14 residues. Germline CDR1 is LNHDA and CDR2 is SQIVND (reference sequence). Written as DNA, the CDR3 is TGTGCCAGCACCGGGACTCAGAACACCGGGGAGCTGTTTTTT. This sequence encodes CASTGTQNTGELFF.

The chain combines TRBV6-5 with TRBJ1-6; 8 positions agree with TRBD1. The CDR3 is made up of 13 amino acids. Germline CDR1 and CDR2: MNHEY and SVGAGI. Trimming cost V 5 bases and J 10 bases; bases outside gene matches: 4. The CDR3 nucleotides are TGTGCCAGCAGTCCCGGACAGGGATCACCCCTCCACTTT. Translated, it gives CASSPGQGSPLHF.

This clone was seen more than once but under ten times. CDR3 protein: CASSEQGVISGNTIYF. The CDR3, as DNA: TGTGCCAGCAGCGAACAGGGAGTTATCTCTGGAAACACCATATATTTT. This rearrangement joins TRBV7-2 to TRBJ1-3; D might be TRBD1 (6 bases). The CDR3 contains 16 residues. CDR1 SGHTA and CDR2 FQGNSA come from the germline V gene. V was cut by 5 bases and J by 0 bases, with 14 bases left in between.

CDR3 residues: CASSQAAGTWETQYF. The CDR3 DNA reads TGTGCCAGCAGCCAAGCGGCGGGGACCTGGGAGACCCAGTACTTC. The chain carries TRBV14 and TRBJ2-5; maybe TRBD2 (6 bases). CDR1 is SGHDN, CDR2 FVKESK, per germline. Trimming cost V 1 base and J 5 bases, with 14 bases left between them. The length of the CDR3 is 15 residues.

The chain links TRBV5-1 to TRBJ2-7, with D possibly being TRBD2 (5 bases). CDR3 length equals 14 residues. The ends were cut back, 1 base at V and 3 bases at J, with 11 bases in the middle. Per the germline V gene, CDR1 is SGHRS and CDR2 is YFSETQ. CDR3 nucleotides: TGCGCCAGCAGCTTGCGGGGAGAAGACTACGAGCAGTACTTC. Its translation is CASSLRGEDYEQYF.

The genes are TRBV9 and TRBJ2-2; 7 nucleotides match TRBD1. CDR3 length equals 16 residues. V lost 4 bases, J lost 2 bases, and 8 bases stayed unmatched. Germline V CDR1 and CDR2: SGDLS, YYNGEE. The CDR3 region has the DNA TGTGCCAGCAGCACTAGTCGACAGGGTAACACCGGGGAGCTGTTTTTT. Protein sequence: CASSTSRQGNTGELFF.

Only one count was recorded for this clone. The chain is built from TRBV28 and TRBJ2-4; possible D gene TRBD2, 7 bases. CDR3 size: 15 residues. V lost 8 bases and J 1 base, leaving 15 bases between the germline ends. Germline V CDR1 and CDR2: MDHEN, SYDVKM. CDR3 protein: CASGRGAQAKNIQYF. The CDR3, as DNA: TGTGCCAGCGGGAGGGGGGCGCAGGCCAAAAACATTCAGTACTTC.

This clone showed up just a few times. The chain recombines TRBV30 with TRBJ1-5; D gene uncertain. Germline CDR1 and CDR2: GTSNPN and SVGIG (reference sequence). V lost 0 bases to trimming and J lost 1 base, with 4 bases between them. The CDR3 covers 13 residues. The chain's CDR3 is CAWSVQSNQPQHF. CDR3 DNA: TGTGCCTGGAGTGTACAAAGCAATCAGCCCCAGCATTTT. The complete variable domain, with remaining parts taken from reference TRBV30 and TRBJ1-5, reads SQTIHQWPATLVQPVGSPLSLECTVEGTSNPNLYWYRQAAGRGLQLLFYSVGIGQISSEVPQNLSASRPQDRQFILSSKKLLLSDSGFYLCAWSVQSNQPQHFGDGTRLSIL.

The V and J genes are TRBV2 and TRBJ2-7; D may be TRBD1 (5 bases). The CDR3 has 11 residues. Trimming removed 6 bases from V and 9 bases from J, with 12 bases in between. Germline V CDR1 and CDR2: SNHLY, FYNNEI. As DNA, the CDR3 is TGTGCCAGCAGCTCAGGGTCGACGCAGTACTTC. Its translation is CASSSGSTQYF.